This TCR beta chain was obtained from a study of glioma-infiltrating T cells after dendritic cell vaccination. Overall study context: The vaccine used monocyte-derived dendritic cells pulsed overnight with autologous tumor lysate.

Libraries were prepared by immunoSEQ multiplex PCR; TCRdb keeps only in-frame clonotypes and omits some of them. The sample has 72,000 or so clones, around nine tenths seen once; the top ten hold around 2%. Study observations and caveats: Estimated pretreatment TIL content predicted outcome after dendritic cell vaccination. No direct clonality-survival link was found; a diverse polyclonal response may matter.

The CDR3 covers 18 residues. The germline V gene has CDR1 SNHLY and CDR2 FYNNEI. Trimming at V came to 5 bases and at J to 0 bases, leaving 11 bases not matched to a gene. This clone was observed a few times. No antigen is known for it. The time point denotes: after dendritic cell vaccination, including at tumor progression/relapse. Fresh-frozen tumor tissue and more than two years of survival data were available for all. This sequence was found in a human donor with glioblastoma. The V call is TRBV2, the J call TRBJ2-7, with TRBD2 matching 12 bases. The material was blood, obtained after dendritic cell vaccination. The CDR3 region has the DNA TGTGCCAGCAGTACGCACTCTTGGACTAGCGGGGACTCCTACGAGCAGTACTTC. This sequence encodes CASSTHSWTSGDSYEQYF.